Shown below are 9 T cell receptor beta chains from a single sample sequenced in a study of OX40 agonist ivuxolimab in advanced cancers. Using immunoSEQ multiplex PCR, the repertoire was profiled, and TCRdb retains in-frame clones only, with some absent. The data hold over 60,000 clones, with 80% to 90% observed a single time. The sequencing used CD4+ or CD8+ T cells sorted from blood, collected in a trial of the OX40 agonist ivuxolimab. All receptors derive from an adult with an advanced solid tumor such as melanoma, head and neck, liver or kidney cancer.

The CDR3 reads CASKTWGSSYEQYF. In DNA form, the CDR3 reads TGTGCCAGCAAAACTTGGGGGAGCTCCTACGAGCAGTACTTC. The chain couples TRBV5-6 to TRBJ2-7; possibly TRBD1 or TRBD2 for D (5 bases each). CDR1 SGHDT and CDR2 YYEEEE come from the germline V gene. The V gene lost 6 bases and the J gene lost 0 bases, with 13 bases spanning the gap. This CDR3 has 14 residues.

The chain employs TRBV15 and TRBJ1-4; D call uncertain. The V end lost 9 bases, the J end lost 5 bases, and 13 bases lay between the germline ends. Germline lookup yields CDR1 LNHNV and CDR2 YYDKDF (reference sequence). The length of the CDR3 is 13 residues. The CDR3 region is CATTRGLNEKLFF. In nucleotides, the CDR3 is TGTGCCACGACCCGCGGCCTGAATGAAAAACTGTTTTTT.

The chain joins TRBV5-4 to TRBJ2-7; no definite D call. The CDR3 totals 13 residues. Germline V lookup: CDR1 SGHNT, CDR2 YYREEE (reference sequence). V lost 0 bases and J 6 bases, leaving 10 bases between the germline ends. The DNA of the CDR3 is TGTGCCAGCAGCTTGGTCGGCGTAGCCGAGCAGTACTTC. Protein product: CASSLVGVAEQYF.

Only a few counts were recorded for this clone. This chain connects TRBV7-3 to TRBJ2-3, with D possibly TRBD2 on 6 matching bases. The V and J ends lost 0 bases and 3 bases respectively, with 7 bases between them. CDR1 SGHTA and CDR2 FQGTGA come from the germline V gene. The CDR3 loop spans 14 amino acids. The CDR3 is CASSLTGTTDTQYF. CDR3 nucleotide sequence: TGTGCCAGCAGCTTAACGGGGACTACAGATACGCAGTATTTT.

V gene TRBV7-3 combines with J gene TRBJ2-1, with D possibly TRBD2 on 5 matching bases. The germline CDR1 and CDR2 sequences are SGHTA and FQGTGA. The ends were cut back, 5 bases at V and 3 bases at J, with 8 bases in the middle. The CDR3 runs to 13 residues. DNA for the CDR3: TGTGCCAGCAGCCCCGGAGGCTACAATGAGCAGTTCTTC. This translates into CASSPGGYNEQFF.

The genes are TRBV7-8 and TRBJ1-1, with a weak D call TRBD1 (6 bases). Trimming took 1 base from V and 2 from J, leaving 8 bases between them. CDR3 length: 14 residues. Germline CDR1 and CDR2: SGHVS and FQNEAQ. CDR3 DNA sequence: TGTGCCAGCAGCTTAGGGGGGCTTAACACTGAAGCTTTCTTT. Protein product: CASSLGGLNTEAFF.

The CDR3 protein is CASSLVDSGTLSYEQYF. As DNA, the CDR3 is TGCGCCAGCAGCTTGGTAGATAGCGGGACTCTCTCCTACGAGCAGTACTTC. This rearrangement joins TRBV5-1 to TRBJ2-7, with 8 bases aligning to TRBD2. Germline V gene sequence: CDR1 SGHRS, CDR2 YFSETQ. This CDR3 region has 17 residues. J lost 0 bases, V lost 0 bases, and 8 bases had no gene match.

The V gene is TRBV7-9, the J gene TRBJ2-2; D is ambiguous. This CDR3 comprises 15 residues. In germline, CDR1 is SEHNR, CDR2 FQNEAQ (reference sequence). Trimming removed 2 bases at V and 4 bases at J, with 11 bases between. The CDR3 sequence: CASSLPPQITGELFF. The CDR3, as DNA: TGTGCCAGCAGCTTACCTCCCCAAATCACCGGGGAGCTGTTTTTT.

The chain couples TRBV7-8 to TRBJ2-5, with a weak D call TRBD2 (5 bases). The CDR3 is 13 residues long. V lost 2 bases, J lost 4 bases, and 8 bases lay in between. In germline, CDR1 is SGHVS, CDR2 FQNEAQ. The CDR3 bases are TGTGCCAGCAGCTTAAACGCGGGAGAGACCCAGTACTTC. Translated, it gives CASSLNAGETQYF. Combining the CDR3 with reference TRBV7-8 and TRBJ2-5 gives the whole variable domain GAGVSQSPRYKVAKRGQDVALRCDPISGHVSLFWYQQALGQGPEFLTYFQNEAQLDKSGLPSDRFFAERPEGSVSTLKIQRTQQEDSAVYLCASSLNAGETQYFGPGTRLLVL.